This TCR beta chain was observed in a study of Graves' ophthalmopathy and Graves' hyperthyroidism. Germline lookup yields CDR1 LGHNT and CDR2 FRNRAP. The CDR3 covers 16 residues. Trimming cost V 0 bases and J 0 bases, with 10 bases left between them. Lactation, pregnancy, uncontrolled infections and other autoimmune diseases were all grounds for excluding patients. As the template, RNA transcripts were used to amplify TCR beta CDR3 regions. RT-PCR was first run with HTBI primers, then multiplex PCR in a second round. One entry per CDR3 protein results from TCRdb running MiXCR on the multiplex PCR reads. The sample carries 400,000 or so distinct CDR3 sequences, 17% recorded once.

Sequencing input: peripheral blood. The clonotype originates from an adult woman with stable Graves' hyperthyroidism. The V gene is TRBV12-5, the J gene TRBJ2-3; the D gene is possibly TRBD1 (6 bases). The CDR3 region is CASGLVGRGSTDTQYF. DNA of the CDR3: TGTGCTAGTGGTTTGGTCGGCAGGGGAAGCACAGATACGCAGTATTTT.